The next 24 T cell receptor beta chains were all read from a single sample in a study of immune heterogeneity within non-small cell lung tumors. Template came from bulk tumor genomic DNA, at approximately 620 ng per sample. Collection of several biopsies per primary tumor, spaced far apart, took place during surgery. The study cohort was described as untreated, and its members had newly diagnosed non-small cell lung cancer. They went on to have curative surgery. For the TCR beta CDR3, multiplex PCR with 32 V and 13 J primers performed the amplification. TCRdb re-analysed the multiplex PCR reads in MiXCR, keeping a single row per CDR3 protein. The sample lists tens of thousands of distinct CDR3 sequences; 28% were seen once. Sample: lung tumor tissue. The receptors derive from a man aged 35 to 55 with non-small cell lung cancer.

The chain links TRBV18 to TRBJ1-2; D remains unclear. Germline V lookup: CDR1 KGHSH, CDR2 LQKENI. Trimming stripped 4 bases from V and 4 bases from J, with 13 bases between. CDR3 size: 14 residues. The CDR3 here is CASSRLGGTYGYTF. For the CDR3, the DNA is TGTGCCAGCTCACGGCTCGGCGGAACCTATGGCTACACCTTC.

This clonotype was detected ten times or more. The chain carries TRBV4-3 and TRBJ1-1, with a weak D call TRBD1 (5 bases). Trimming cost V 0 bases and J 1 base, with 9 bases left between them. CDR1 LGHNA and CDR2 YSLEER come from the germline V gene. The CDR3 is 15 amino acids. CDR3 sequence (DNA): TGCGCCAGCAGCCAAGAAAGGGGAGGGAACACTGAAGCTTTCTTT. Encoded protein: CASSQERGGNTEAFF.

This clonotype was seen at least ten times. The rearrangement joins TRBV7-9 to TRBJ1-2; D gene uncertain. There are 14 residues in the CDR3. V lost 2 bases and J lost 8, with 15 bases in between. The germline V gene encodes CDR1 SEHNR and CDR2 FQNEAQ (reference sequence). CDR3 sequence: CASSLSAGFYGYTF. Here the CDR3 DNA reads TGTGCCAGCAGCTTAAGCGCCGGGTTTTACGGCTACACCTTC.

This clonotype was seen at least ten times. This chain links TRBV12-3 or TRBV12-4 with TRBJ1-4; D perhaps matches TRBD1 (5 bases). Trimming stripped 0 bases from V and 8 bases from J, with 7 bases between. This CDR3 has 13 amino acids. The DNA of the CDR3 is TGTGCCAGCAGTTTAGCGGGGGGAGAAAAACTGTTTTTT. The encoded protein is CASSLAGGEKLFF.

This clonotype was picked up many times. CDR3 amino acids: CASSLGQGGYEQYF. CDR3 bases: TGCGCCAGCAGCTTGGGTCAGGGGGGGTACGAGCAGTACTTC. The V gene is TRBV5-1, the J gene TRBJ2-7; perhaps D is TRBD1 or TRBD2 (7 bases each). There are 14 residues in the CDR3. Germline V CDR1 and CDR2: SGHRS, YFSETQ. Deletions cut 0 bases from V and 4 bases from J, with 11 bases between.

This clonotype has a single count. It may be a read error: a sequence one base away is much more abundant. The chain is built from TRBV11-3 and TRBJ2-7; no definite D call. CDR1 and CDR2 (germline): SGHNT, YENEEA. V was shortened by 5 bases and J by 4 bases, with 12 bases between the two germline ends. The CDR3 spans 13 residues. The CDR3 is CASSTPGGYEQYF. DNA of the CDR3: TGTGCCAGCAGCACCCCGGGCGGATACGAGCAGTACTTC.

This clonotype turned up a few times. The J gene is TRBJ1-1, the V gene TRBV20-1; no clear D. V was pared by 0 bases and J by 1 base, with 9 bases between. Germline V CDR1 and CDR2: DFQATT, SNEGSKA (reference sequence). The CDR3 extends over 14 amino acids. As DNA, the CDR3 is TGCAGTGCTAGAGATTATCTATCGAACACTGAAGCTTTCTTT. This translates into CSARDYLSNTEAFF.

About this clonotype itself: This clone may be a read error of a much larger clone one base away. The rearrangement joins TRBV11-2 to TRBJ2-2; 10 bases match TRBD2. The CDR3 is made up of 17 amino acids. Germline V gene data show CDR1 as SGHAT and CDR2 as FQNNGV. The CDR3 region has the DNA TGTGCCAGCAGCTTAACCGGGACTAGCGTTGGTGCCGGGGAGCTGTTATTT. Translated: CASSLTGTSVGAGELLF. The full variable domain, its missing parts supplied by reference TRBV11-2 and TRBJ2-2, is EAGVAQSPRYKIIEKRQSVAFWCNPISGHATLYWYQQILGQGPKLLIQFQNNGVVDDSQLPKDRFSAERLKGVDSTLKIQPAKLEDSAVYLCASSLTGTSVGAGELLFGEGSRLTVL.

This clonotype was seen many times. V gene TRBV6-1 combines with J gene TRBJ1-3; no definite D call. There are 13 residues in the CDR3. CDR1 is MNHNS, CDR2 SASEGT, per germline. Deletions cut 5 bases from V and 3 bases from J, with 8 bases between. CDR3 coding DNA: TGTGCCAGCAGTATAGAAAGTGGAAACACCATATATTTT. It codes for CASSIESGNTIYF.

There are many counts of this clonotype. V usage is TRBV6-1 and J usage is TRBJ2-1, with D uncertain. CDR1 is MNHNS and CDR2 is SASEGT in the germline V gene. The CDR3 loop spans 14 amino acids. V lost 7 bases and J lost 4, with 14 bases in between. CDR3 residues: CASTISRIYNEQFF. The CDR3 nucleotides read TGTGCCAGCACCATCAGCAGGATTTACAATGAGCAGTTCTTC.

This clonotype occurred many times. The chain couples TRBV20-1 to TRBJ1-5; unclear D gene. CDR3 size: 13 residues. V was shortened by 3 bases and J by 0 bases, with 6 bases between the two germline ends. Germline CDR1 reads DFQATT; CDR2 reads SNEGSKA (reference sequence). The CDR3 protein is CSASESSNQPQHF. DNA for the CDR3: TGCAGTGCTAGCGAGAGTAGCAATCAGCCCCAGCATTTT.

This clonotype was counted at least ten times. The chain has TRBV9 and TRBJ1-6; 8 positions agree with TRBD1. This CDR3 spans 16 amino acids. After removal of 2 bases from V and 7 bases from J, the junction contained 8 bases not matched to a gene. CDR1 and CDR2 from the germline V gene are SGDLS and YYNGEE. CDR3 amino acids: CASSVAGTGLNSPLHF. DNA for the CDR3: TGTGCCAGCAGCGTGGCCGGGACAGGTCTAAATTCACCCCTCCACTTT.

The chain combines TRBV14 with TRBJ1-3, with D hard to call. Trimming left V 4 bases short and J 0 bases short, with 10 bases between. This CDR3 is 15 amino acids long. Germline V lookup: CDR1 SGHDN, CDR2 FVKESK. The CDR3 nucleotides are TGTGCCAGCAGCCCGACAAGGGTCTCTGGAAACACCATATATTTT. Its translation is CASSPTRVSGNTIYF.

The count of this clonotype is one. A much larger clone differs by one base, so this may be a read error. The V gene is TRBV15, the J gene TRBJ2-7; 9 positions match TRBD2. Germline values: CDR1 LNHNV, CDR2 YYDKDF (reference sequence). This CDR3 is built from 15 residues. The V gene end was trimmed by 6 bases and the J gene end by 4 bases; junction bases not matched to a gene: 10. The CDR3 bases are TGTGCCACCAGACATGAGTTAGCGGGAGAATACGAGCAGTACTTC. This translates into CATRHELAGEYEQYF. The variable domain in full, with the rest retrieved from reference TRBV15 and TRBJ2-7, is DAMVIQNPRYQVTQFGKPVTLSCSQTLNHNVMYWYQQKSSQAPKLLFHYYDKDFNNEADTPDNFQSRRPNTSFCFLDIRSPGLGDTAMYLCATRHELAGEYEQYFGPGTRLTVT.

The sample holds many counts of this clonotype. The chain is built from TRBV3-1 and TRBJ2-7, with 8 bases lining up with TRBD2. CDR3 length equals 17 residues. The germline V gene has CDR1 LGHDT and CDR2 YNNKEL (reference sequence). V dropped 0 bases and J dropped 0; count of bases not matched to a gene: 7. CDR3 in amino acids: CASSQEVLAGSSYEQYF. In DNA, the CDR3 is TGTGCCAGCAGCCAAGAGGTTTTAGCGGGGAGCTCCTACGAGCAGTACTTC.

With regard to this clonotype: Just one base apart from a much larger clone, this may be a read error. V usage is TRBV3-2 and J usage is TRBJ2-7; TRBD2 is taken as the D call from the table, unchecked against the DNA. TRBV3-2 is tagged as a pseudogene. The CDR3 totals 17 residues. The CDR3 protein is CASSQEAGLAGGRGQYF. CDR3 sequence (DNA): TGTGCCAGCAGCCAAGAAGCTGGACTAGCGGGAGGGCGGGGGCAGTACTTC.

This clonotype was recorded at least ten times. The V and J genes are TRBV18 and TRBJ2-1, with 7 bases matching TRBD1. Unmatched junction bases numbered 6, after V lost 4 bases and J lost 0 bases. The V gene's germline CDR1 is KGHSH and CDR2 LQKENI. This CDR3 is built from 16 residues. This CDR3 reads CASSLNRGSSYNEQFF. CDR3 nucleotide sequence: TGTGCCAGCTCACTAAACAGGGGTAGCTCCTACAATGAGCAGTTCTTC.

This clonotype was counted at least ten times. This rearrangement joins TRBV12-5 to TRBJ2-7, with D possibly matching TRBD2 (7 bases). The CDR3 sequence is 17 residues long. Trimming left V 1 base short and J 1 base short, with 17 bases between. Germline loops: CDR1 LGHNT, CDR2 FRNRAP. The CDR3 region is CASGLGQAAGASYEQYF. The CDR3 nucleotides read TGTGCTAGTGGTTTGGGCCAGGCCGCGGGGGCATCCTACGAGCAGTACTTC. The full variable domain, rest sourced from reference TRBV12-5 and TRBJ2-7, is DARVTQTPRHKVTEMGQEVTMRCQPILGHNTVFWYRQTMMQGLELLAYFRNRAPLDDSGMPKDRFSAEMPDATLATLKIQPSEPRDSAVYFCASGLGQAAGASYEQYFGPGTRLTVT.

The chain recombines TRBV5-6 with TRBJ2-3; the D is unclear. Trimming stripped 2 bases from V and 4 bases from J, with 14 bases between. This CDR3 region has 15 residues. Germline CDR1 SGHDT, CDR2 YYEEEE. As DNA, the CDR3 is TGTGCCAGCAGCTTTGGGTCGCGAATCGCAGATACGCAGTATTTT. Translating it yields CASSFGSRIADTQYF.

As to this clonotype: A much larger clone lies one base from this, so it may be a read error. CDR3 loop: CVISDTYGYTF. The CDR3 region has the DNA TGTGTCATCAGCGACACCTATGGCTACACCTTC. The chain joins TRBV10-3 to TRBJ1-2; D is unclear. The CDR3 totals 11 residues. Per the germline V gene, CDR1 is ENHRY and CDR2 is SYGVKD.

This clonotype came up many times. The chain joins TRBV19 to TRBJ1-5, with 7 bases fitting TRBD1. The germline V gene encodes CDR1 LNHDA and CDR2 SQIVND (reference sequence). V trimming: 6 bases; J trimming: 1 base; junction bases outside the gene matches: 3. The CDR3 runs to 14 residues. The CDR3 DNA is TGTGCCAGTAGGCCGGGACAGAGCAATCAGCCCCAGCATTTT. The encoded protein is CASRPGQSNQPQHF.

A word on this clonotype: A much larger clone differs by one base, so this may be a read error. This rearrangement joins TRBV6-5 to TRBJ1-5, with D tentatively TRBD1 (5 bases). CDR1 is MNHEY and CDR2 is SVGAGI in the germline V gene. The CDR3 totals 15 residues. The V gene lost 0 bases and the J gene lost 7 bases, with 13 bases spanning the gap. CDR3 sequence (DNA): TGTGCCAGCAGTTACTCGGCCAGGGTAGGACAGCCCCAGCATTTT. Its protein is CASSYSARVGQPQHF.

This clonotype was seen only a few times. The chain carries TRBV20-1 and TRBJ2-4; D remains unclear. Germline lookup yields CDR1 DFQATT and CDR2 SNEGSKA (reference sequence). This CDR3 has 16 residues. Deletions cut 0 bases from V and 4 bases from J, with 16 bases between. CDR3 amino acids: CSARDDFLAAKNIQYF. CDR3 DNA sequence: TGCAGTGCTAGAGACGACTTCCTGGCTGCTAAAAACATTCAGTACTTC.

This clonotype was seen repeatedly, ten times or more. The chain has TRBV12-3 or TRBV12-4 and TRBJ2-1; D gene unclear. The CDR3 loop spans 12 amino acids. With 1 base removed from V and 6 bases from J, the gap between germline ends came to 4 bases. The CDR3 bases are TGTGCCAGCAGTTTAGGAGGCAATGAGCAGTTCTTC. It translates to CASSLGGNEQFF.